What follows are 5 T cell receptor beta chains derived from one specimen sequenced in a study of identical twins. Each CDR3 protein is one row after TCRdb ran MiXCR on the 5' RACE reads. The table has 650,000 to 800,000 distinct CDR3 sequences, over 8.5% seen once; the top ten hold roughly 0.9%. This same sample was also part of a study on yellow fever vaccine responses in identical twins.

The material sequenced was PBMCs. These receptors were collected from a woman younger than 30 in good health.

This clonotype has at least ten counts. This chain links TRBV15 with TRBJ2-7; D might be TRBD2 (6 bases). V was pared by 0 bases and J by 1 base, with 7 bases between. The length of the CDR3 is 14 residues. Germline lookup yields CDR1 LNHNV and CDR2 YYDKDF (reference sequence). The CDR3 DNA sequence: TGTGCCACCAGCAGAGATCGGGGGTCCTACGAGCAGTACTTC. Translated: CATSRDRGSYEQYF.

V gene TRBV3-1 combines with J gene TRBJ2-1, with D maybe TRBD1 (6 bases). The V gene's germline CDR1 is LGHDT and CDR2 YNNKEL (reference sequence). The CDR3 length is 16 residues. Trimming stripped 4 bases from V and 0 bases from J, with 13 bases between. CDR3 sequence: CASSLPTGSSYNEQFF. The CDR3 bases are TGTGCCAGCAGCCTCCCCACAGGGAGCTCCTACAATGAGCAGTTCTTC.

This clonotype was observed a handful of times. V is TRBV5-4 and J is TRBJ2-1, with TRBD2 matching 16 bases. This CDR3 is built from 19 residues. V was pared by 5 bases and J by 0 bases, with 8 bases of the junction left unmatched. In germline, CDR1 is SGHNT, CDR2 YYREEE (reference sequence). CDR3 sequence reads: CASRFLGLAGGSSYNEQFF. CDR3 DNA sequence: TGTGCCAGCAGATTTCTGGGACTAGCGGGAGGGAGCTCCTACAATGAGCAGTTCTTC.

This clonotype was seen repeatedly, ten times or more. The chain links TRBV20-1 to TRBJ2-3; 9 bases match TRBD2. This CDR3 is 15 amino acids long. With V trimmed by 3 bases and J by 2 bases, 6 bases remained unmatched. Germline assignment: CDR1 DFQATT and CDR2 SNEGSKA (reference sequence). CDR3 DNA sequence: TGCAGTGCTAGGCTAGCGGGACTAATCACAGATACGCAGTATTTT. It is translated as CSARLAGLITDTQYF.

This clonotype was seen a few times. The gene calls are TRBV20-1 and TRBJ2-7, with 7 positions matching TRBD1. This CDR3 is built from 13 residues. V trimming: 6 bases; J trimming: 3 bases; junction bases outside the gene matches: 8. From germline, CDR1 is DFQATT and CDR2 SNEGSKA (reference sequence). The CDR3 DNA follows: TGCAGTGCAACCGGGACAGAATACTACGAGCAGTACTTC. Translating it yields CSATGTEYYEQYF.